The T cell receptor beta chain under discussion was sequenced for a study of response to subunit inactivated influenza vaccine. Regarding the study as a whole: Every seasonal influenza vaccination brings in few new T cells, the authors suggested.

Germline V gives CDR1 ENHRY, CDR2 SYGVKD. V was shortened by 2 bases and J by 0 bases, with 7 bases between the two germline ends. CDR3 length: 15 residues. This clonotype was seen only a few times. Antigen: not known. One entry per CDR3 protein results from TCRdb running MiXCR on the RT-PCR reads. The repertoire consists of around 480,000 distinct CDR3 sequences, with 16% occurring once and the leading ten covering roughly 3.1%. The rearrangement links TRBV10-3 to TRBJ2-2; D remains ambiguous. The sequencing used CD4+ T cells sorted from PBMCs, collected around 25 months after vaccination. The TCR sequence derives from a man aged 50-75 years who received an inactivated influenza vaccine. The CDR3, as DNA: TGTGCCATCAGTGAGGGGCAGGCGAACACCGGGGAGCTGTTTTTT. It yields the protein CAISEGQANTGELFF.